What follows are 20 T cell receptor beta chains derived from one specimen sequenced in a study of blood T cell repertoires in COVID-19. Produced via immunoSEQ multiplex PCR; TCRdb's table is partial and in-frame only. This sample yields around 110,000 clones, of which approximately 80% are seen a single time; 7.5% belongs to the top ten. Input material: peripheral blood. Receptors were obtained from a man aged 65 to 79 with active or convalescent COVID-19.

The V and J genes are TRBV5-4 and TRBJ2-7; 7 bases align to TRBD2. CDR3 length: 15 amino acids. V dropped 4 bases and J dropped 4; count of bases not matched to a gene: 11. Germline CDR1 reads SGHNT; CDR2 reads YYREEE (reference sequence). CDR3 in DNA: TGTGCCAGCAGCCCGAGGAGCGGGATACAATACGAGCAGTACTTC. Its translation is CASSPRSGIQYEQYF.

This chain connects TRBV5-4 to TRBJ2-2, with a possible D match to TRBD2 (5 bases). Trimming left V 4 bases short and J 7 bases short, with 8 bases between. This CDR3 is built from 12 residues. Germline V lookup: CDR1 SGHNT, CDR2 YYREEE (reference sequence). The CDR3 bases are TGTGCCAGCAGCCGGGGAGACGGGGAGCTGTTTTTT. This gives the protein CASSRGDGELFF.

V usage is TRBV28 and J usage is TRBJ2-3, with a tentative D call TRBD2 (5 bases). V was clipped by 4 bases and J by 1 base, with 12 bases between them. The CDR3 length is 15 residues. Germline V gene sequence: CDR1 MDHEN, CDR2 SYDVKM. The CDR3 DNA reads as TGTGCCAGCAGTTCACCCGGACTGGGCACAGATACGCAGTATTTT. This encodes CASSSPGLGTDTQYF.

This clone was picked up a small number of times. The chain has TRBV12-3 or TRBV12-4 and TRBJ1-5; a possible D gene is TRBD1 (5 bases). V was shortened by 2 bases and J by 5 bases, with 7 bases between the two germline ends. The CDR3 has 13 residues. CDR3: CASSLRGDQPQHF. The CDR3 DNA reads TGTGCCAGCAGTTTACGGGGGGATCAGCCCCAGCATTTT.

The chain recombines TRBV3-1 (or the pseudogene TRBV3-2) with TRBJ2-3; weak D call: TRBD2 (6 bases). CDR1 is LGHDT and CDR2 is YNNKEL in the germline V gene (reference sequence). Trimming took off 3 bases at V and 6 bases at J, with 22 bases between the two ends. This CDR3 has 17 amino acids. DNA of the CDR3: TGTGCCAGCAGCCACAGCCCCGGGACTGGTCGGGGGGATACGCAGTATTTT. Encoded protein: CASSHSPGTGRGDTQYF.

The CDR3 reads CSVGQVVGNGYTF. The CDR3 DNA reads TGCAGCGTTGGTCAGGTCGTCGGGAATGGCTACACCTTC. The chain combines TRBV29-1 with TRBJ1-2; no definite D call. CDR1 is SQVTM and CDR2 is ANQGSEA in the germline V gene. The CDR3 runs 13 residues. With 4 bases removed from V and 6 bases from J, the gap between germline ends came to 15 bases.

This chain uses TRBV2 with TRBJ2-5; 7 nucleotides agree with TRBD1. The V and J ends lost 7 bases and 2 bases, in that order; junction bases with no gene match: 4. In germline, CDR1 is SNHLY, CDR2 FYNNEI. The CDR3 spans 13 residues. CDR3 loop: CASNPGQQETQYF. CDR3 coding DNA: TGTGCCAGCAACCCGGGACAGCAAGAGACCCAGTACTTC.

CDR3 amino acids: CATSTTTPNTGELFF. In nucleotides, the CDR3 is TGTGCCACCAGTACGACAACCCCGAACACCGGGGAGCTGTTTTTT. The chain joins TRBV15 to TRBJ2-2, with D unresolved. The V end was cut by 6 bases, the J end by 0 bases, with 11 bases between. Germline CDR1 LNHNV, CDR2 YYDKDF (reference sequence). The CDR3 loop spans 15 amino acids. The full variable domain, in which reference TRBV15 and TRBJ2-2 provide the parts outside the CDR3, is DAMVIQNPRYQVTQFGKPVTLSCSQTLNHNVMYWYQQKSSQAPKLLFHYYDKDFNNEADTPDNFQSRRPNTSFCFLDIRSPGLGDTAMYLCATSTTTPNTGELFFGEGSRLTVL.

The chain uses TRBV4-2 and TRBJ2-1; D call uncertain. The V gene's germline CDR1 is LGHNA and CDR2 YNFKEQ. V shed 1 base and J shed 7 bases, with 8 bases lying between them. This CDR3 is built from 13 residues. This chain's CDR3 is CASSQALENEQFF. DNA of the CDR3: TGTGCCAGCAGCCAAGCTCTAGAAAATGAGCAGTTCTTC.

This clone appeared once. The chain employs TRBV12-3 or TRBV12-4 and TRBJ2-1, with D maybe TRBD1 (5 bases). This CDR3 contains 13 residues. V was shortened by 5 bases and J by 7 bases, with 12 bases between the two germline ends. The CDR3 nucleotides are TGTGCCAGCAGTCAAAACAGGTGGAATGAGCAGTTCTTC. Amino acids: CASSQNRWNEQFF.

V and J are TRBV2 and TRBJ1-3; possible D gene TRBD1, 6 bases. V was trimmed by 4 bases and J by 0 bases, leaving 10 bases between them. The CDR3 sequence is 15 residues long. Germline V gene lookup returns CDR1 SNHLY and CDR2 FYNNEI. DNA for the CDR3: TGTGCCAGCAGTGCGACAGGCAGCTCTGGAAACACCATATATTTT. Protein product: CASSATGSSGNTIYF.

The chain employs TRBV6-2 or TRBV6-3 and TRBJ2-1; 11 nucleotides align to TRBD2. V gave up 6 bases and J gave up 9 bases; unmatched junction bases: 13. The germline gives CDR1 MNHEY, CDR2 SVGEGT. The CDR3 is made up of 16 amino acids. The CDR3 DNA sequence: TGTGCCAGCAGCCTCCTTAGCGGGAGGGTAGGCAGTGAGCAGTTCTTC. Protein sequence: CASSLLSGRVGSEQFF.

The CDR3, as DNA: TGCGCCAGCAGCTTGGCCCGGGACATCCAGACGCAGTATTTT. It translates to CASSLARDIQTQYF. The gene calls are TRBV5-1 and TRBJ2-3, with D maybe TRBD1 (6 bases). Per germline, CDR1 SGHRS and CDR2 YFSETQ. The V end was cut by 0 bases, the J end by 9 bases, with 14 bases between. The CDR3 has 14 residues. The complete variable domain, with remaining parts taken from reference TRBV5-1 and TRBJ2-3, reads KAGVTQTPRYLIKTRGQQVTLSCSPISGHRSVSWYQQTPGQGLQFLFEYFSETQRNKGNFPGRFSGRQFSNSRSEMNVSTLELGDSALYLCASSLARDIQTQYFGPGTRLTVL.

The chain is built from TRBV4-2 and TRBJ2-2, with no clear D. Per the germline V gene, CDR1 is LGHNA and CDR2 is YNFKEQ. With 0 bases removed from V and 6 bases from J, the gap between germline ends came to 11 bases. This CDR3 contains 15 residues. The CDR3 protein is CASSQESGLAGELFF. For the CDR3, the DNA is TGTGCCAGCAGCCAAGAGTCAGGCCTGGCCGGGGAGCTGTTTTTT.

In its sample, this clone ranks as medium-sized. This chain links TRBV4-1 with TRBJ1-5; TRBD1 matches 7 bases. The V and J ends lost 4 bases and 6 bases, in that order; junction bases with no gene match: 15. Germline assignment: CDR1 MGHRA and CDR2 YSYEKL. The CDR3 has 17 amino acids. DNA of the CDR3: TGCGCCAGCAGCCGCTACTTCGACAGGGCTGTAGGTCAGCCCCAGCATTTT. Its protein product is CASSRYFDRAVGQPQHF.

The rearrangement links TRBV7-8 to TRBJ1-1; TRBD1 matches at 7 bases. V shed 8 bases and J 4 bases; nucleotides not matched to a gene: 22. Per germline, CDR1 SGHVS and CDR2 FQNEAQ. The CDR3 has 18 residues. This CDR3 reads CASRPQGGSYQARTEAFF. The CDR3 region has the DNA TGTGCCAGCCGCCCCCAGGGGGGATCCTACCAGGCGCGCACTGAAGCTTTCTTT.

The chain has TRBV28 and TRBJ2-2, with D tentatively TRBD1 (5 bases). This CDR3 contains 17 residues. Germline values: CDR1 MDHEN, CDR2 SYDVKM. Trimming took off 7 bases at V and 4 bases at J, with 22 bases between the two ends. The CDR3 sequence is CASIKKGPQGSTGELFF. In nucleotides, the CDR3 is TGTGCCAGCATCAAAAAAGGGCCCCAGGGCTCCACCGGGGAGCTGTTTTTT.

The rearrangement joins TRBV2 to TRBJ1-5; maybe TRBD1 (6 bases). Trimming cost V 3 bases and J 7 bases, with 16 bases left between them. Looked up from germline, CDR1 is SNHLY and CDR2 is FYNNEI. The CDR3 has 15 residues. The CDR3 region has the DNA TGTGCCAGCAGTGAGTTACAGGGTGGTATCCAGCCCCAGCATTTT. Its translation is CASSELQGGIQPQHF.

The chain couples TRBV5-4 to TRBJ2-7, with TRBD2 matching over 9 bases. The CDR3 totals 15 residues. The V and J ends lost 4 bases and 3 bases, in that order; junction bases with no gene match: 8. Germline V gene sequence: CDR1 SGHNT, CDR2 YYREEE (reference sequence). As DNA, the CDR3 is TGTGCCAGCAGCGTTGGGGGCGGGAGGGGCTACGAGCAGTACTTC. This codes for CASSVGGGRGYEQYF.

This clone was recorded a few times. The chain couples TRBV7-2 to TRBJ2-2; D is undetermined. Germline CDR1 is SGHTA and CDR2 is FQGNSA. Trimming left V 7 bases short and J 6 bases short, with 15 bases between. This CDR3 has 14 residues. Written as DNA, the CDR3 is TGTGCCAGCACCGCCCTTTTCCGGGCCGGGGAGCTGTTTTTT. Translating gives CASTALFRAGELFF.